This T cell receptor (beta chain) was found in a study of T cell repertoires in aging, cancer and after chemotherapy. Rearranged V-D-J TRB sequences were amplified with a mixed TRB-A/B primer pool. TCRdb used MiXCR to reprocess the multiplex PCR reads, holding one entry per CDR3 protein. The data contain fewer than 3,000 distinct CDR3 sequences, approximately 23% of them singletons. A single count supports this clonotype. With 8 bases clipped from V and 4 bases from J, the junction kept 3 bases outside the gene matches. This CDR3 spans 13 amino acids. Germline V gives CDR1 LNHDA, CDR2 SQIVND (reference sequence). Amplification of TCR beta used genomic DNA extracted from peripheral blood.

The sample was blood. The V call is TRBV19, the J call TRBJ2-7; TRBD1 agrees at 12 bases. This TCR was sampled from a human donor with a solid tumor. CDR3 coding DNA: TGTGCCAGTCGGGACAGGGGGCGGTACGAGCAGTACTTC. This gives the protein CASRDRGRYEQYF.